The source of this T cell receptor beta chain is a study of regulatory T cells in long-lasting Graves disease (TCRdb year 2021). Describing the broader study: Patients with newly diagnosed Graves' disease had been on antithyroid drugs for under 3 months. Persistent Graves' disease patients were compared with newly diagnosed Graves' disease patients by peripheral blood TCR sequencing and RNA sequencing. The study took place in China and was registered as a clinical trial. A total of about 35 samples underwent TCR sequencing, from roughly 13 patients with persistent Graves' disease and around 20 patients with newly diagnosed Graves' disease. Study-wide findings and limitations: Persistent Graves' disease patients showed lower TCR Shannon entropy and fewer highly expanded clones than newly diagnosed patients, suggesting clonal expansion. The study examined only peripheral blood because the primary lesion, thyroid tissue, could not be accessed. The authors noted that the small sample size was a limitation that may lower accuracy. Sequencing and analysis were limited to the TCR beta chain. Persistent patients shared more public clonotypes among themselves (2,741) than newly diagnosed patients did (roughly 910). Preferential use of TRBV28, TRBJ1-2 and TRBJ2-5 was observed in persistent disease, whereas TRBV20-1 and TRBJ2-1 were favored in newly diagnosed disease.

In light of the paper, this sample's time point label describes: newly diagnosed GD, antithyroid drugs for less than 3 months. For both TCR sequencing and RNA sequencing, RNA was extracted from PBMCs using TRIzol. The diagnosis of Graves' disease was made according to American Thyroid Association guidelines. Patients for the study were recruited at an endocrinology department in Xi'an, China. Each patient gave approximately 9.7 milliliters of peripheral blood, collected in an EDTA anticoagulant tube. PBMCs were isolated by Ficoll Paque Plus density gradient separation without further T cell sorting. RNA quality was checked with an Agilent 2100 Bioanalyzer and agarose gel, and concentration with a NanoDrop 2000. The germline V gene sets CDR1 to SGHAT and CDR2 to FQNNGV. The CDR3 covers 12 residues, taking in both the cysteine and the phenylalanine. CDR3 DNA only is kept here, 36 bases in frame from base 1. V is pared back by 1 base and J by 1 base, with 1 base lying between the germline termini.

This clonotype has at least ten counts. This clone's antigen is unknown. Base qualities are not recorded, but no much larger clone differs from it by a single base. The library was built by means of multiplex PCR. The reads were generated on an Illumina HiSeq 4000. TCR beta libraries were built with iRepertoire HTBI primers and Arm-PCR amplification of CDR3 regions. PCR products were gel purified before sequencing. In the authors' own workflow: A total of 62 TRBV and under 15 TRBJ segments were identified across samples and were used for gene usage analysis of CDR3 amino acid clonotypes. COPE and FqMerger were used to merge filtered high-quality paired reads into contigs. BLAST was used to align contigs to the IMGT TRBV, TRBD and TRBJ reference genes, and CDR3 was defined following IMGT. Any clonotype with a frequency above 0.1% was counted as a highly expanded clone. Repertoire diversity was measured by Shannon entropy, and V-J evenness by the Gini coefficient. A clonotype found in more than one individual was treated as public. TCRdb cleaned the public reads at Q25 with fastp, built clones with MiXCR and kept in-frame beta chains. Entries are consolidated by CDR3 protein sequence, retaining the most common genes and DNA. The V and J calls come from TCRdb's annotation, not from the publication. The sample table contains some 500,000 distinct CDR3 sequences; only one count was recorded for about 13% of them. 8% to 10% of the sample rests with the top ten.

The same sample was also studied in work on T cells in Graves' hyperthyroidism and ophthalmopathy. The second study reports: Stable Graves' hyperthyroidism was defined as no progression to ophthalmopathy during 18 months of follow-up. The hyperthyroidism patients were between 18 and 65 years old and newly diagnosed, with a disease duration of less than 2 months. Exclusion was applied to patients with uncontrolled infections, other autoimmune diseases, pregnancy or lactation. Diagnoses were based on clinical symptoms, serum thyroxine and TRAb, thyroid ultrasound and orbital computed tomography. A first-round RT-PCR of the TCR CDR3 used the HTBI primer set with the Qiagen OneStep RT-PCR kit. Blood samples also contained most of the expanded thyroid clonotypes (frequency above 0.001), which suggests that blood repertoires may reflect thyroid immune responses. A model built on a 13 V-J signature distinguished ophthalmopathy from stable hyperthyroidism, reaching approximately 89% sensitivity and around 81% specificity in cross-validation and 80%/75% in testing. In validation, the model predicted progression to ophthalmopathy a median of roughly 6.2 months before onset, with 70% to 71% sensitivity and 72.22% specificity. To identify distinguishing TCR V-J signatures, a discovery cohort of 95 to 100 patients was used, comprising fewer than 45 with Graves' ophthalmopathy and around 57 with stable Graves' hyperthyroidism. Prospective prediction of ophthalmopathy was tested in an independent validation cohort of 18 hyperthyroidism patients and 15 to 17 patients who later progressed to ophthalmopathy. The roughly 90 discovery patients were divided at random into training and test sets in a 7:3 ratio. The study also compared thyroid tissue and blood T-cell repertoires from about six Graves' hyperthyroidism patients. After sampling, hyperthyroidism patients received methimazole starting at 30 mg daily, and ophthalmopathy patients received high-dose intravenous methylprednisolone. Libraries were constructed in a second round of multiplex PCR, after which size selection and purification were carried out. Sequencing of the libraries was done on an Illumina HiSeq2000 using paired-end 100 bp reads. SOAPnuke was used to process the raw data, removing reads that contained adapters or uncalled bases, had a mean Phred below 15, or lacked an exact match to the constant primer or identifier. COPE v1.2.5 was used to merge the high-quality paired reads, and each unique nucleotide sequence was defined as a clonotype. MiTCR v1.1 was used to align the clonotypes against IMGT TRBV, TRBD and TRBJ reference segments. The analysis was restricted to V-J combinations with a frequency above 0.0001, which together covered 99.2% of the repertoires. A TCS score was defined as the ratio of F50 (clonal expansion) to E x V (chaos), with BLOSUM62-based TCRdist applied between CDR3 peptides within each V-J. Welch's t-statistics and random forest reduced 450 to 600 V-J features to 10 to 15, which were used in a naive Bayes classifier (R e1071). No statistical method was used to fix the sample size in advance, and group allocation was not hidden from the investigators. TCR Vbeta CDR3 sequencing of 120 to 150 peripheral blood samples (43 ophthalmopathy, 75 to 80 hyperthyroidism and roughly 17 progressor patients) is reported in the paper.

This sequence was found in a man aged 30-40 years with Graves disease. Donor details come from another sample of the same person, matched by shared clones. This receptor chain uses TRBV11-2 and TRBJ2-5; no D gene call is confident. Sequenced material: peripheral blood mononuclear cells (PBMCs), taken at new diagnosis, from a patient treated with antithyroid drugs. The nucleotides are TGTGCCAGCAGCTTAGCCCAAGAGACCCAGTACTTC. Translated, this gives CASSLAQETQYF.